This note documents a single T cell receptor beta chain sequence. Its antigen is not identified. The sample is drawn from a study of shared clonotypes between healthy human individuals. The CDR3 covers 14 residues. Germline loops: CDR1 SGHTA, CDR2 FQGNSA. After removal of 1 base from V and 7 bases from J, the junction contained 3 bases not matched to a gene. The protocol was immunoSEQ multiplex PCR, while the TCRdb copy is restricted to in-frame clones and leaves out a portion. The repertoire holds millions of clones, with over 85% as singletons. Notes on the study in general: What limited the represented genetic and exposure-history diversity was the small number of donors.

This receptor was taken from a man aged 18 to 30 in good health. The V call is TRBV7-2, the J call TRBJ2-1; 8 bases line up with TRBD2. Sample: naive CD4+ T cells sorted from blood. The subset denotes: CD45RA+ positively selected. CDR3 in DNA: TGTGCCAGCAGCTTAGTACTAGCGGCGAATGAGCAGTTCTTC. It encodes CASSLVLAANEQFF.